These T cell receptor beta chains were read from a single sample in a study of T-cell reconstitution after alpha-beta-depleted transplantation in children. TCRdb ran MiXCR on the PCR reads and lists one entry per CDR3 protein. Of around 380,000 distinct CDR3 sequences listed, about a tenth are singletons. This specimen was PBMCs from the stem cell graft donor, taken from the stem cell graft. These receptors came from a human donor who donated a stem cell graft to a child with acute myeloid leukemia. Both conserved end residues are part of each CDR3. The D gene is left open where the match is weak. The size field is filled for only some rows; it gives once, few, many or a size class.

CDR3 length: 15
V gene: TRBV5-1
D gene: .
clone size: many
J gene: TRBJ2-3
CDR3 protein: CASSRTTSSTDTQYF
CDR3 DNA: TGCGCCAGCAGCCGGACAACATCTAGCACAGATACGCAGTATTTT

CDR3 length: 14
V gene: TRBV5-1
D gene: .
clone size: few
J gene: TRBJ2-1
CDR3 protein: CASSLDGFNNEQFF
CDR3 DNA: TGCGCCAGCAGCTTGGACGGCTTCAACAATGAGCAGTTCTTC

CDR3 length: 12
V gene: TRBV4-1
D gene: .
clone size: .
J gene: TRBJ1-1
CDR3 protein: CASSQGQVEAFF
CDR3 DNA: TGCGCCAGCAGCCAAGGACAGGTCGAAGCTTTCTTT

CDR3 length: 14
V gene: TRBV20-1
D gene: .
clone size: .
J gene: TRBJ1-1
CDR3 protein: CSAIRWGSDTEAFF
CDR3 DNA: TGCAGTGCTATTCGGTGGGGGTCGGACACTGAAGCTTTCTTT

CDR3 length: 16
V gene: TRBV24-1
D gene: TRBD1
clone size: .
J gene: TRBJ2-5
CDR3 protein: CATSDSGTGDQETQYF
CDR3 DNA: TGTGCCACCAGTGATTCCGGGACAGGAGACCAAGAGACCCAGTACTTC

CDR3 length: 15
V gene: TRBV6-2/TRBV6-3
D gene: .
clone size: many
J gene: TRBJ2-1
CDR3 protein: CASTPTGTEFNEQFF
CDR3 DNA: TGTGCCAGCACCCCAACCGGGACCGAATTTAATGAGCAGTTCTTC

CDR3 length: 15
V gene: TRBV6-1
D gene: TRBD1
clone size: .
J gene: TRBJ2-1
CDR3 protein: CASSSGGQGLNEQFF
CDR3 DNA: TGTGCCAGCTCCTCTGGGGGACAGGGCTTAAATGAGCAGTTCTTC

CDR3 length: 14
V gene: TRBV5-4
D gene: .
clone size: .
J gene: TRBJ2-7
CDR3 protein: CASSLGGIFYEQYF
CDR3 DNA: TGTGCCAGCAGCTTGGGTGGGATCTTCTACGAGCAGTACTTC

CDR3 length: 16
V gene: TRBV5-8
D gene: TRBD1
clone size: .
J gene: TRBJ1-6
CDR3 protein: CASSLVVTGGRSPLHF
CDR3 DNA: TGTGCCAGCAGCTTGGTGGTGACAGGGGGTCGTTCACCCCTCCACTTT

CDR3 length: 15
V gene: TRBV12-3/TRBV12-4
D gene: TRBD1
clone size: few
J gene: TRBJ2-1
CDR3 protein: CASSTDRGLQNEQFF
CDR3 DNA: TGTGCCAGCAGCACCGACAGGGGGCTGCAGAATGAGCAGTTCTTC

CDR3 length: 11
V gene: TRBV20-1
D gene: .
clone size: .
J gene: TRBJ1-2
CDR3 protein: CSAREVDSYTF
CDR3 DNA: TGCAGTGCTAGAGAGGTAGACTCCTACACCTTC

CDR3 length: 14
V gene: TRBV5-1
D gene: TRBD1
clone size: .
J gene: TRBJ1-1
CDR3 protein: CASKPGTANTEAFF
CDR3 DNA: TGCGCCAGCAAACCCGGGACAGCGAACACTGAAGCTTTCTTT

CDR3 length: 13
V gene: TRBV9
D gene: .
clone size: .
J gene: TRBJ2-2
CDR3 protein: CASSMGDTGELFF
CDR3 DNA: TGTGCCAGCAGCATGGGGGACACCGGGGAGCTGTTTTTT

CDR3 length: 13
V gene: TRBV7-3
D gene: .
clone size: few
J gene: TRBJ1-1
CDR3 protein: CASSSSMNTEAFF
CDR3 DNA: TGTGCCAGCAGCTCGAGCATGAACACTGAAGCTTTCTTT

CDR3 length: 15
V gene: TRBV15
D gene: .
clone size: .
J gene: TRBJ1-6
CDR3 protein: CATSREGPGHSPLHF
CDR3 DNA: TGTGCCACCAGCAGAGAGGGGCCGGGGCATTCACCCCTCCACTTT

CDR3 length: 15
V gene: TRBV5-1
D gene: TRBD1
clone size: few
J gene: TRBJ1-1
CDR3 protein: CASSSDDRVRTEAFF
CDR3 DNA: TGCGCCAGCAGCTCTGATGACAGGGTAAGAACTGAAGCTTTCTTT

CDR3 length: 16
V gene: TRBV6-4
D gene: .
clone size: many
J gene: TRBJ2-5
CDR3 protein: CASSPVAGRGQETQYF
CDR3 DNA: TGTGCCAGCAGCCCCGTTGCGGGCAGAGGTCAAGAGACCCAGTACTTC

CDR3 length: 14
V gene: TRBV12-3/TRBV12-4
D gene: .
clone size: many
J gene: TRBJ2-1
CDR3 protein: CASNPGGSYNEQFF
CDR3 DNA: TGTGCCAGCAACCCTGGCGGCTCCTACAATGAGCAGTTCTTC

CDR3 length: 16
V gene: TRBV20-1
D gene: .
clone size: few
J gene: TRBJ1-5
CDR3 protein: CSARVGGGGGNQPQHF
CDR3 DNA: TGCAGTGCTAGAGTTGGGGGTGGGGGAGGCAATCAGCCCCAGCATTTT

CDR3 length: 16
V gene: TRBV12-3/TRBV12-4
D gene: .
clone size: .
J gene: TRBJ2-6
CDR3 protein: CASSPTTLVGANVLTF
CDR3 DNA: TGTGCCAGCAGCCCTACGACCTTAGTTGGGGCCAACGTCCTGACTTTC

CDR3 length: 14
V gene: TRBV19
D gene: .
clone size: .
J gene: TRBJ1-1
CDR3 protein: CASSITLMNTEAFF
CDR3 DNA: TGTGCCAGTAGTATTACACTTATGAACACTGAAGCTTTCTTT

CDR3 length: 14
V gene: TRBV12-3/TRBV12-4
D gene: .
clone size: .
J gene: TRBJ1-5
CDR3 protein: CASRGQYSNQPQHF
CDR3 DNA: TGTGCCAGCAGGGGACAATATAGCAATCAGCCCCAGCATTTT

CDR3 length: 14
V gene: TRBV5-1
D gene: TRBD2
clone size: few
J gene: TRBJ2-5
CDR3 protein: CASSKTSGEETQYF
CDR3 DNA: TGCGCCAGCAGCAAAACTAGCGGGGAAGAGACCCAGTACTTC

CDR3 length: 15
V gene: TRBV12-3/TRBV12-4
D gene: TRBD2
clone size: few
J gene: TRBJ2-1
CDR3 protein: CASYPGASGSNEQFF
CDR3 DNA: TGTGCCAGCTACCCGGGCGCTAGCGGGAGCAATGAGCAGTTCTTC

CDR3 length: 15
V gene: TRBV5-5
D gene: .
clone size: .
J gene: TRBJ1-2
CDR3 protein: CASSWGTTGAYGYTF
CDR3 DNA: TGTGCCAGCAGCTGGGGTACGACAGGTGCCTATGGCTACACCTTC

CDR3 length: 15
V gene: TRBV7-2
D gene: TRBD1
clone size: many
J gene: TRBJ1-5
CDR3 protein: CASSLGTGGNQPQHF
CDR3 DNA: TGTGCCAGCAGCTTGGGGACAGGGGGAAATCAGCCCCAGCATTTT

CDR3 length: 15
V gene: TRBV12-3/TRBV12-4
D gene: .
clone size: .
J gene: TRBJ2-5
CDR3 protein: CASSSRAVGQETQYF
CDR3 DNA: TGTGCCAGCAGTAGTCGGGCTGTGGGACAAGAGACCCAGTACTTC

CDR3 length: 15
V gene: TRBV6-1
D gene: TRBD2
clone size: few
J gene: TRBJ2-7
CDR3 protein: CASRPTSVSSYEQYF
CDR3 DNA: TGTGCCAGCAGGCCGACTAGCGTAAGCTCCTACGAGCAGTACTTC

CDR3 length: 14
V gene: TRBV5-1
D gene: TRBD1
clone size: few
J gene: TRBJ2-3
CDR3 protein: CASSEGQERDTQYF
CDR3 DNA: TGCGCCAGCAGCGAGGGACAGGAACGAGATACGCAGTATTTT

CDR3 length: 14
V gene: TRBV5-1
D gene: TRBD2
clone size: many
J gene: TRBJ2-1
CDR3 protein: CASRGLAAYNEQFF
CDR3 DNA: TGCGCCAGCAGAGGACTAGCGGCATACAATGAGCAGTTCTTC

CDR3 length: 15
V gene: TRBV7-6
D gene: TRBD2
clone size: few
J gene: TRBJ2-1
CDR3 protein: CASRLSGSSYNEQFF
CDR3 DNA: TGTGCCAGCAGACTCAGCGGGAGCTCCTACAATGAGCAGTTCTTC

CDR3 length: 12
V gene: TRBV28
D gene: .
clone size: many
J gene: TRBJ1-2
CDR3 protein: CASSFGRRGYTF
CDR3 DNA: TGTGCCAGCAGTTTCGGTCGAAGGGGCTACACCTTC

CDR3 length: 19
V gene: TRBV14
D gene: TRBD2
clone size: .
J gene: TRBJ2-3
CDR3 protein: CASSQAPRTSGRYTDTQYF
CDR3 DNA: TGTGCCAGCAGCCAAGCGCCTCGGACTAGCGGGAGGTACACAGATACGCAGTATTTT

CDR3 length: 14
V gene: TRBV5-1
D gene: TRBD1
clone size: few
J gene: TRBJ1-2
CDR3 protein: CASSRTGGEYGYTF
CDR3 DNA: TGCGCCAGCAGCAGAACAGGGGGCGAGTATGGCTACACCTTC

CDR3 length: 16
V gene: TRBV6-1
D gene: TRBD1
clone size: few
J gene: TRBJ2-3
CDR3 protein: CASSPLGQGVLDTQYF
CDR3 DNA: TGTGCCAGCAGTCCCCTGGGACAGGGGGTCTTAGATACGCAGTATTTT

CDR3 length: 13
V gene: TRBV20-1
D gene: .
clone size: many
J gene: TRBJ2-6
CDR3 protein: CSARASGANVLTF
CDR3 DNA: TGCAGTGCCCGGGCCTCTGGGGCCAACGTCCTGACTTTC

CDR3 length: 15
V gene: TRBV12-5
D gene: TRBD1
clone size: .
J gene: TRBJ1-6
CDR3 protein: CASGTGTAFNSPLHF
CDR3 DNA: TGTGCTAGTGGGACCGGGACAGCCTTTAATTCACCCCTCCACTTT

CDR3 length: 12
V gene: TRBV29-1
D gene: .
clone size: .
J gene: TRBJ2-7
CDR3 protein: CSVQKQGYEQYF
CDR3 DNA: TGCAGCGTCCAAAAACAGGGCTACGAGCAGTACTTC

CDR3 length: 13
V gene: TRBV9
D gene: .
clone size: few
J gene: TRBJ2-4
CDR3 protein: CASSTEAKNIQYF
CDR3 DNA: TGTGCCAGCAGCACCGAAGCCAAAAACATTCAGTACTTC

CDR3 length: 13
V gene: TRBV29-1
D gene: .
clone size: few
J gene: TRBJ1-1
CDR3 protein: CSVEGAVYTEAFF
CDR3 DNA: TGCAGCGTTGAAGGGGCCGTATACACTGAAGCTTTCTTT

CDR3 length: 16
V gene: TRBV4-2
D gene: .
clone size: many
J gene: TRBJ2-1
CDR3 protein: CASSQETRFSYNEQFF
CDR3 DNA: TGTGCCAGCAGCCAAGAGACCCGTTTCTCCTACAATGAGCAGTTCTTC

CDR3 length: 16
V gene: TRBV7-9
D gene: TRBD1
clone size: .
J gene: TRBJ1-2
CDR3 protein: CASSHYKGQGLYGYTF
CDR3 DNA: TGTGCCAGCAGCCATTACAAAGGACAGGGCTTGTATGGCTACACCTTC

CDR3 length: 15
V gene: TRBV12-3/TRBV12-4
D gene: TRBD1
clone size: .
J gene: TRBJ2-3
CDR3 protein: CASSRQGALGDTQYF
CDR3 DNA: TGTGCCAGCAGCCGACAGGGGGCGCTTGGAGATACGCAGTATTTT

CDR3 length: 15
V gene: TRBV7-9
D gene: .
clone size: few
J gene: TRBJ2-2
CDR3 protein: CASSSHGLLTGELFF
CDR3 DNA: TGTGCCAGCAGCTCACACGGACTCCTCACCGGGGAGCTGTTTTTT

CDR3 length: 17
V gene: TRBV20-1
D gene: TRBD2
clone size: few
J gene: TRBJ2-2
CDR3 protein: CSARDTGLAGDTGELFF
CDR3 DNA: TGCAGTGCTAGAGACACCGGACTAGCGGGAGACACCGGGGAGCTGTTTTTT

CDR3 length: 16
V gene: TRBV20-1
D gene: TRBD2
clone size: many
J gene: TRBJ2-3
CDR3 protein: CSARTLGLAGTDTQYF
CDR3 DNA: TGCAGTGCTAGAACCCTAGGGCTAGCGGGCACAGATACGCAGTATTTT